These T cell receptor beta chains were read from a single sample in a study of blood T cell repertoires in COVID-19. The protocol was immunoSEQ multiplex PCR, while the TCRdb copy is restricted to in-frame clones and leaves out a portion. Here the sample spans about 270,000 clones, 90% being singletons. Sample: PBMCs or T cells enriched from blood (not recorded which). Receptor source: a woman aged 25 to 45 with acute COVID-19. CDR3s include the opening cysteine and the closing phenylalanine or tryptophan. The order of the fields is V gene, J gene, CDR3 protein.

TRBV28,TRBJ1-5,CASSFLNQPQHF
TRBV10-1,TRBJ1-3,CASSGQHSGNTIYF
TRBV5-1,TRBJ2-3,CASSLTFEDRSSTDTQYF
TRBV25-1,TRBJ2-5,CASSEGRERPLQETQYF
TRBV15,TRBJ2-3,CATSRGIAGGPDTQYF
TRBV28,TRBJ2-3,CASSLGIAGGSTDTQYF
TRBV19,TRBJ1-5,CASSAPRGANQPQHF
TRBV30,TRBJ2-3,CAWSVSRTPSGSTDTQYF
TRBV14,TRBJ2-2,CASSNRDRGPSGELFF
TRBV16,TRBJ1-2,CASSQFDQGGGYTF
TRBV6-5,TRBJ2-3,CASRKDRGTDTQYF
TRBV7-2,TRBJ1-2,CASSLDRGYGYTF
TRBV14,TRBJ1-5,CASSQDGGFQPQHF
TRBV7-9,TRBJ1-4,CASSPGEKLFF
TRBV5-1,TRBJ2-1,CASSLGTSGYNEQFF
TRBV7-6,TRBJ2-1,CASSLGLAGVNEQFF